This T cell receptor beta chain comes out of a study of cytomegalovirus exposure and HLA in healthy donors. The V end was cut by 6 bases, the J end by 7 bases, with 7 bases between. Germline V gives CDR1 SGHRS, CDR2 YFSETQ. The CDR3 totals 11 residues. PCR amplification relied on 60 Vbeta primers (plus 13 Jbeta primers). Profiled with immunoSEQ multiplex PCR; TCRdb holds only in-frame clones, not every one. Counted here are over 90,000 clones, 81% occurring once; the ten biggest clones make up 5.2%. Sequencing was performed on PBMCs. The source is a middle-aged man in good health and CMV-seropositive. This chain connects TRBV5-1 to TRBJ2-2; weak D call: TRBD2 (5 bases). CDR3 DNA sequence: TGCGCCAGCAAGGGAGACGGGGAGCTGTTTTTT. This translates into CASKGDGELFF. The variable domain in full, completed from reference TRBV5-1 and TRBJ2-2, reads KAGVTQTPRYLIKTRGQQVTLSCSPISGHRSVSWYQQTPGQGLQFLFEYFSETQRNKGNFPGRFSGRQFSNSRSEMNVSTLELGDSALYLCASKGDGELFFGEGSRLTVL.